This passage covers 21 T cell receptor beta chains from one sample sequenced in a study of monozygotic twins with inflammatory bowel disease. TCRdb reprocessed the 5' RACE reads and reports one entry per CDR3 protein, with no DNA. This sample's table has under 200,000 distinct CDR3 sequences. The sample consisted of blood. These receptors all come from a human donor with ulcerative colitis or Crohn's disease, or a healthy co-twin of an affected twin (not recorded which).

V usage is TRBV27 and J usage is TRBJ2-1; TCRdb gives TRBD1 as the D gene, but with no DNA this cannot be confirmed. CDR1 is MNHEY and CDR2 is SMNVEV in the germline V gene (reference sequence). The CDR3 has 16 amino acids. CDR3 protein: CASNSPAGQEYNEQFF.

The chain carries TRBV3-1 and TRBJ2-7. This CDR3 has 12 residues. Germline CDR1 and CDR2: LGHDT and YNNKEL (reference sequence). CDR3 in amino acids: CASSQADYEQYF.

The genes are TRBV6-1 and TRBJ2-1; TCRdb returns TRBD2, unconfirmable since there is no DNA. The CDR3 extends over 16 amino acids. Germline V gene data show CDR1 as MNHNS and CDR2 as SASEGT. CDR3: CASSELAGRGYNEQFF.

The CDR3 protein is CASSYLKSGGYNEQFF. The chain uses TRBV28 and TRBJ2-1; with no DNA, the TCRdb D assignment of TRBD2 cannot be verified. The germline V gene encodes CDR1 MDHEN and CDR2 SYDVKM. The CDR3 has 16 residues. Together with reference TRBV28 and TRBJ2-1, the CDR3 gives the full variable domain: DVKVTQSSRYLVKRTGEKVFLECVQDMDHENMFWYRQDPGLGLRLIYFSYDVKMKEKGDIPEGYSVSREKKERFSLILESASTNQTSMYLCASSYLKSGGYNEQFFGPGTRLTVL.

The CDR3 sequence is CASTPSQGVGSYNEQFF. This chain uses TRBV27 with TRBJ2-1; TCRdb calls TRBD1, which cannot be checked without DNA. The CDR3 is 17 amino acids. Germline lookup yields CDR1 MNHEY and CDR2 SMNVEV (reference sequence).

This chain links TRBV5-1 with TRBJ2-1; TCRdb proposes TRBD2, but this gene call is untestable without DNA. The CDR3 totals 13 residues. In germline, CDR1 is SGHRS, CDR2 YFSETQ. CDR3 in amino acids: CASSLIAGVEQFF.

The chain combines TRBV11-3 with TRBJ2-1; with no DNA, the TCRdb D assignment of TRBD2 cannot be verified. Germline CDR1 is SGHNT and CDR2 is YENEEA. CDR3 length equals 18 residues. CDR3 residues: CASSSEPLAGAVSIEQFF.

The rearrangement uses TRBV24-1 and TRBJ2-5; without DNA, the TCRdb call of TRBD2 cannot be checked. The CDR3 sequence is 15 residues long. The V gene's germline CDR1 is KGHDR and CDR2 SFDVKD. The CDR3 sequence: CATSDPGPAQETQYF.

The chain is built from TRBV7-3 and TRBJ2-1; TCRdb proposes TRBD1, but this gene call is untestable without DNA. CDR1 is SGHTA, CDR2 FQGTGA, per germline. This CDR3 spans 15 amino acids. The CDR3 spells CASSVSGGSNNEQFF.

The genes are TRBV7-9 and TRBJ2-4; TCRdb reports TRBD1, a call that lacks DNA to check it against. Germline V gives CDR1 SEHNR, CDR2 FQNEAQ (reference sequence). The CDR3 spans 15 residues. CDR3 protein: CASSLAGTGKNIQYF.

J is TRBJ1-1 and V is TRBV24-1; TCRdb outputs TRBD1, but without DNA this stays unchecked. The CDR3 contains 19 residues. Germline V gene data show CDR1 as KGHDR and CDR2 as SFDVKD. The CDR3 region is CATSGQPRGKEFVRTEAFF.

In terms of frequency, this clonotype is medium-sized. This chain joins TRBV12-3 or TRBV12-4 and TRBJ2-5; the TRBD1 assignment by TCRdb is unverifiable without DNA. The CDR3 length is 15 residues. CDR3 loop: CASSPLVVSNETQYF.

The gene calls are TRBV25-1 and TRBJ2-1; checking the TCRdb D call of TRBD1 is not possible without DNA. This CDR3 contains 12 residues. CDR1 and CDR2 from the germline V gene are MGHDK and SYGVNS. The CDR3 loop reads CASTEGLGEQFF. Drawing the rest from reference TRBV25-1 and TRBJ2-1, the complete variable domain is EADIYQTPRYLVIGTGKKITLECSQTMGHDKMYWYQQDPGMELHLIHYSYGVNSTEKGDLSSESTVSRIRTEHFPLTLESARPSHTSQYLCASTEGLGEQFFGPGTRLTVL.

This chain links TRBV5-1 with TRBJ1-4. CDR3 size: 14 residues. The germline V gene has CDR1 SGHRS and CDR2 YFSETQ. The CDR3 loop reads CASSLVRFSEKLFF. Variable domain in full (rest from reference TRBV5-1 and TRBJ1-4): KAGVTQTPRYLIKTRGQQVTLSCSPISGHRSVSWYQQTPGQGLQFLFEYFSETQRNKGNFPGRFSGRQFSNSRSEMNVSTLELGDSALYLCASSLVRFSEKLFFGSGTQLSVL.

V is TRBV2 and J is TRBJ2-1; without DNA, the TCRdb call of TRBD1 cannot be checked. Germline V gene data show CDR1 as SNHLY and CDR2 as FYNNEI. The CDR3 length is 15 residues. The CDR3 is CASSWGLSSYNEQFF.

The chain recombines TRBV6-5 with TRBJ1-3. Germline V gene data show CDR1 as MNHEY and CDR2 as SVGAGI. The CDR3 is 13 amino acids. CDR3 sequence reads: CASKPVSGNTIYF.

The rearrangement links TRBV5-6 to TRBJ1-5. This CDR3 is 15 amino acids long. CDR1 is SGHDT and CDR2 is YYEEEE in the germline V gene. This CDR3 reads CASSLAYGSNQPQHF. Supplemented by reference TRBV5-6 and TRBJ1-5, the full variable domain reads DAGVTQSPTHLIKTRGQQVTLRCSPKSGHDTVSWYQQALGQGPQFIFQYYEEEERQRGNFPDRFSGHQFPNYSSELNVNALLLGDSALYLCASSLAYGSNQPQHFGDGTRLSIL.

V is TRBV5-1 and J is TRBJ1-1. This CDR3 is built from 18 residues. Germline V gives CDR1 SGHRS, CDR2 YFSETQ. Here the CDR3 reads CASSFGGGGNRMNTEAFF.

The V call is TRBV11-2, the J call TRBJ2-4; with no DNA, the TCRdb D assignment of TRBD1 cannot be verified. The CDR3 is made up of 14 amino acids. CDR1 is SGHAT, CDR2 FQNNGV, per germline. CDR3 sequence: CASTPGVAKNMQYF.

J is TRBJ2-1 and V is TRBV12-3 or TRBV12-4; TCRdb's D gene call, TRBD2, goes unchecked for lack of DNA. CDR3 length equals 16 residues. The CDR3 protein is CASSFSAGGPYNEQFF.

The chain joins TRBV19 to TRBJ2-2; there is no DNA to check the TCRdb D call of TRBD2. This CDR3 is 17 amino acids long. The germline V gene has CDR1 LNHDA and CDR2 SQIVND (reference sequence). CDR3 amino acids: CASRSTSGRRGTGELFF.